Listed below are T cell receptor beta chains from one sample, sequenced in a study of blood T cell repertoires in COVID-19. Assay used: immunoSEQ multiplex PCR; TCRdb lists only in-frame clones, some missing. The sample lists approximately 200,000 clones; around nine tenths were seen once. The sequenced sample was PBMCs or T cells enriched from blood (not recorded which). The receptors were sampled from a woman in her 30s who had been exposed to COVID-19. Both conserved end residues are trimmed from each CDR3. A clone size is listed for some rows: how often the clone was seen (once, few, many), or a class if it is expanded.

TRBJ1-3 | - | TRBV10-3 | AISRDRSFSGNTIY
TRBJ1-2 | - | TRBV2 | ASSRDWANYGYT
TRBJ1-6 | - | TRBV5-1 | ASSPGPLTGEGSPLH
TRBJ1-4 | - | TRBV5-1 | ASSPIEGNEKLF
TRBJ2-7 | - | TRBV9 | ASSVGTHPAYEQY
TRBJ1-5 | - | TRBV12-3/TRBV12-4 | ASRGGPNQPQH
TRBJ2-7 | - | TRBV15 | ATRTLQGSHEQY
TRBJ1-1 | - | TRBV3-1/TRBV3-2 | ASSKEAIRGAF
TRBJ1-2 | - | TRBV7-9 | ASSFWNRNYGYT
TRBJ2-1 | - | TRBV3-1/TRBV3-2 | ASSRTGGNEQF
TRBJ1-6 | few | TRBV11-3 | ASSFDDSNNSPLH